These T cell receptor beta chains were read from a single sample in a study of CD8 T cells in Susac syndrome. TCRdb reprocessed the immunoSEQ multiplex PCR reads via MiXCR and lists one record per CDR3 protein. The sample includes roughly 200,000 distinct CDR3 sequences, 95% seen only once; the top ten take just over 0.08%. Sequenced: CD4+ T cells from PBMCs. Receptor source: a human donor with multiple sclerosis. Each CDR3 is given with its conserved first and last residue. Fields, in order: D gene, V gene, CDR3 length, clone size, J gene, CDR3 DNA, CDR3 protein. The D gene is left open where the match is weak. Only some rows state a clone size, as once, few, many or a class for expanded clones.

TRBD1	TRBV15	15	-	TRBJ2-2	TGTGCCACCAGCCGCGGACAGGGGGTGCCCGGGGAGCTGTTTTTT	CATSRGQGVPGELFF
-	TRBV23-1	14	-	TRBJ2-1	TGCGCCAGCAGTCAATGGTGTTCGGGGAATGAGCAGTTCTTC	CASSQWCSGNEQFF
-	TRBV27	14	-	TRBJ1-6	TGTGCCAGCGGTGACGGGACAACTCATTCACCCCTCCACTTT	CASGDGTTHSPLHF
-	TRBV30	14	-	TRBJ1-6	TGTGCCTGGTCCCTGGGCAGTAATAATTCACCCCTCCACTTT	CAWSLGSNNSPLHF
-	TRBV7-2	16	-	TRBJ2-1	TGTGCCAGCAGCCTTTTTGGCGGGGATGGGGACAATGAGCAGTTCTTC	CASSLFGGDGDNEQFF
-	TRBV7-3	13	-	TRBJ1-2	TGTGCCAGCAGCTCTGAGACCGCCTATGGCTACACCTTC	CASSSETAYGYTF
-	TRBV30	12	-	TRBJ2-3	TGTGCCTGGGGCTTTGGGGGCGATACGCAGTATTTT	CAWGFGGDTQYF
-	TRBV7-2	15	-	TRBJ2-5	TGTGCCAGCAGCTTAGCGCTCTCGACGTTGGGGACCCAGTACTTC	CASSLALSTLGTQYF
TRBD1	TRBV29-1	13	-	TRBJ2-5	TGCAGCGCGGCGGGACAGGGGGCGGAGACCCAGTACTTC	CSAAGQGAETQYF
TRBD1	TRBV29-1	14	-	TRBJ2-1	TGCAGCGCCTCTCGGGGACAGGGTTTTAGTGAGCAGTTCTTC	CSASRGQGFSEQFF
-	TRBV2	13	once	TRBJ2-5	TGTGCCAGCGGAAAGGTTTCGCAAGAGACCCAGTACTTC	CASGKVSQETQYF
-	TRBV3-1	12	-	TRBJ2-2	TGTGCCAGCAGCCACAGGGTCGGGGAGCTGTTTTTT	CASSHRVGELFF
TRBD1	TRBV11-2	14	-	TRBJ1-1	TGTGCCAGCAGCTTAGTCCTCGACAGGGCGGGAGCTTTCTTT	CASSLVLDRAGAFF
-	TRBV29-1	13	-	TRBJ2-3	TGCAGCGTTGCCTCAGCTGGCACAGATACGCAGTATTTT	CSVASAGTDTQYF
TRBD2	TRBV29-1	14	-	TRBJ2-5	TGCAGCGTGGCTAGCCGGGGGGGAGAAGAGACCCAGTACTTC	CSVASRGGEETQYF
-	TRBV20-1	13	-	TRBJ2-3	TGCAGTGCTAGAGCCATCGCGGCAGATACGCAGTATTTT	CSARAIAADTQYF
-	TRBV3-1	15	once	TRBJ2-1	TGTGCCAGCAGCCTCCGGCCGGGAACCTACAATGAGCAGTTCTTC	CASSLRPGTYNEQFF
-	TRBV15	15	once	TRBJ2-7	TGTGCCACCAGCAGAGATCGAGGCACAGCCTACGAGCAGTACTTC	CATSRDRGTAYEQYF
-	TRBV24-1	12	few	TRBJ2-3	TGTGCCACCCAGGGAAGCACAGATACGCAGTATTTT	CATQGSTDTQYF
-	TRBV4-1	14	-	TRBJ2-1	TGCGCCAGCAGCCAAGAAGAAGTACCGAGTGCGCAGTTCTTC	CASSQEEVPSAQFF
TRBD2	TRBV20-1	17	-	TRBJ2-5	TGCAGTGCGACACCCGGGACTAGCGGGGGGGCCTTGGAGACCCAGTACTTC	CSATPGTSGGALETQYF